This T cell receptor (beta chain) was recovered during a study of OX40 agonist ivuxolimab in advanced cancers. Background on the study: Patients were given ivuxolimab, an antibody that agonizes OX40 (CD134). Regarding the study as a whole: The 0.1-3.0 mg/kg partial responders had among the lowest clonal expansion.

Worth noting for this clone: Its specificity is not known.

Profiling relied on immunoSEQ multiplex PCR, and the TCRdb table lists in-frame clones only, not all of them. The profile shows 75,000 to 95,000 clones, 75% to 90% of them singletons. The germline V and J ends were trimmed by 0 bases and 4 bases, with 10 bases remaining between them. Germline assignment: CDR1 LNHDA and CDR2 SQIVND (reference sequence). This CDR3 region has 15 residues. Sample: CD4+ or CD8+ T cells sorted from blood, taken in a trial of the OX40 agonist ivuxolimab. The TCR sequence derives from an adult with an advanced solid tumor such as melanoma, head and neck, liver or kidney cancer. The chain joins TRBV19 to TRBJ2-1, with D unresolved. The CDR3 is CASSIDRLRYNEQFF. CDR3 sequence (DNA): TGTGCCAGTAGTATAGATCGGCTAAGATACAATGAGCAGTTCTTC.